This T cell receptor (beta chain) was found in a study of blood T cell repertoires in COVID-19. Overall study context: Sources were T cells, B-cell-depleted T cells, or PBMCs; the material itself was cDNA or gDNA.

Method: immunoSEQ multiplex PCR; TCRdb's copy keeps in-frame clones and lacks some. The data contain about 56,000 clones, roughly four fifths of them singletons. Trimming cost V 4 bases and J 5 bases; bases outside gene matches: 6. CDR1 is SGHRS, CDR2 YFSETQ, per germline. This CDR3 contains 14 residues. The sequencing sample was made of peripheral blood. The receptor comes from a woman of 80 years or more with acute or convalescent COVID-19. The chain employs TRBV5-1 and TRBJ2-5; 9 bases align to TRBD1. CDR3 loop: CASSIHGTGETQYF. The DNA for the CDR3 is TGCGCCAGCAGCATACACGGGACAGGGGAGACCCAGTACTTC.